The 6 T cell receptor beta chains listed next were all sequenced from one sample in a study of cytotoxic CD8 clonotypes in ibrutinib-treated CLL. Profiling relied on immunoSEQ multiplex PCR, and the TCRdb table lists in-frame clones only, not all of them. Among nearly 50,000 clones, 50% to 65% were seen once, and the ten largest hold approximately 27%. Sequencing used PBMCs, obtained after 24 months of ibrutinib treatment. Receptor source: a human donor with chronic lymphocytic leukemia.

The chain uses TRBV5-1 and TRBJ2-2; no firm D call. Germline CDR1 is SGHRS and CDR2 is YFSETQ. CDR3 size: 14 residues. The V end lost 0 bases, the J end lost 2 bases, and 5 bases lay between the germline ends. Here the CDR3 DNA reads TGCGCCAGCAGCTTGGCCCAAAACACCGGGGAGCTGTTTTTT. Translating gives CASSLAQNTGELFF.

The chain links TRBV5-1 to TRBJ1-5; unclear D gene. This CDR3 comprises 15 residues. The germline CDR1 and CDR2 sequences are SGHRS and YFSETQ. V was cut by 1 base and J by 3 bases, with 11 bases left in between. CDR3: CASSLLPESNQPQHF. CDR3 coding DNA: TGCGCCAGCAGCTTGTTGCCCGAATCCAATCAGCCCCAGCATTTT.

This clone was seen a single time. V usage is TRBV27 and J usage is TRBJ2-3, with TRBD1 matching 11 bases. The germline V gene encodes CDR1 MNHEY and CDR2 SMNVEV (reference sequence). This CDR3 contains 13 residues. The ends lost 8 bases at V and 9 bases at J; junction bases unmatched: 7. The CDR3 is CASQGQGVQTQYF. DNA of the CDR3: TGTGCCAGCCAGGGACAGGGGGTCCAGACGCAGTATTTT.

This chain uses TRBV5-5 with TRBJ2-2; the match to TRBD2 covers 10 bases. J was trimmed by 7 bases and V by 4 bases; bases with no gene match: 10. Germline values: CDR1 SGHKS, CDR2 YYEKEE (reference sequence). CDR3 length: 16 amino acids. CDR3 nucleotides: TGTGCCAGCAGCCACGCTAAACTAGCGGGGCTCGGGGAGCTGTTTTTT. Translated, it gives CASSHAKLAGLGELFF.

The gene calls are TRBV19 and TRBJ1-2, with 7 nucleotides matching TRBD1. Germline values: CDR1 LNHDA, CDR2 SQIVND (reference sequence). V lost 1 base, J lost 6 bases, and 5 bases stayed unmatched. The CDR3 covers 14 residues. This chain's CDR3 is CASSIAQGLDGYTF. CDR3 sequence (DNA): TGTGCCAGTAGTATAGCACAGGGGCTGGATGGCTACACCTTC.

The chain has TRBV2 and TRBJ2-6; no clear D. V lost 2 bases and J lost 0, with 5 bases in between. Per germline, CDR1 SNHLY and CDR2 FYNNEI. This CDR3 spans 15 amino acids. In DNA form, the CDR3 reads TGTGCCAGCAGTGAACCTTACTCTGGGGCCAACGTCCTGACTTTC. As protein: CASSEPYSGANVLTF.